This entry is about one T cell receptor (beta chain). Assay: immunoSEQ multiplex PCR; the TCRdb copy retains only in-frame clones and omits some. The table records tens of thousands of clones, roughly 96% of them present only once. CDR3 size: 13 residues. V was trimmed by 2 bases and J by 2 bases, leaving 6 bases between them. Germline V gene sequence: CDR1 KGHSH, CDR2 LQKENI. The data are from a study of T cell changes during pregnancy in multiple sclerosis. The clonotype comes from a female donor with multiple sclerosis, enrolled in a pregnancy study. This chain connects TRBV18 to TRBJ2-5, with D hard to call. The sequenced sample was peripheral blood, obtained in the second trimester of pregnancy. The CDR3 is CASSPGLQETQYF. DNA of the CDR3: TGTGCCAGCTCACCAGGGCTGCAAGAGACCCAGTACTTC.